The rows below give T cell receptor beta chains drawn from one sample of a study of T cell changes during pregnancy in multiple sclerosis. Profiled with immunoSEQ multiplex PCR; TCRdb holds only in-frame clones, not every one. The data contain about 100,000 clones, more than 90% of them singletons. The source was peripheral blood, collected in the second trimester of pregnancy. All receptors derive from a female donor with multiple sclerosis, enrolled in a pregnancy study. The CDR3 runs from the conserved cysteine through the conserved F or W. D genes are given only for firm matches. A clone size is listed for some rows: how often the clone was seen (once, few, many), or a class if it is expanded.

D gene	V gene	J gene	clone size	CDR3 protein	CDR3 DNA
TRBD2	TRBV29-1	TRBJ2-5	once	CSVGTSGSGMKTQYF	TGCAGCGTGGGGACTAGCGGGAGTGGGATGAAGACCCAGTACTTC
NA	TRBV5-5	TRBJ2-4	NA	CASSLAGRERNIQYF	TGTGCCAGCAGCTTGGCCGGCCGGGAAAGGAACATTCAGTACTTC
NA	TRBV19	TRBJ2-3	NA	CASSIGGVDTQYF	TGTGCCAGTAGTATAGGGGGCGTTGATACGCAGTATTTT
TRBD2	TRBV10-2	TRBJ2-3	once	CASSGPSGRWKSTDTQYF	TGCGCCAGCAGTGGCCCTAGCGGGAGGTGGAAAAGCACAGATACGCAGTATTTT
NA	TRBV27	TRBJ2-7	NA	CASGLSDSYEQYF	TGTGCCAGCGGGCTTAGCGATTCCTACGAGCAGTACTTC
NA	TRBV5-1	TRBJ2-2	NA	CASSLGAGDTGELFF	TGCGCCAGCAGCTTGGGGGCAGGGGACACCGGGGAGCTGTTTTTT
TRBD2	TRBV19	TRBJ2-3	NA	CASRRGIGADTQYF	TGTGCCAGTAGGCGGGGGATAGGTGCAGATACGCAGTATTTT
NA	TRBV6-1	TRBJ1-5	NA	CASTAVGGRQPQHF	TGTGCCAGCACCGCGGTGGGGGGACGCCAGCCCCAGCATTTT
TRBD1	TRBV7-9	TRBJ2-2	NA	CASSQTQGAMMPGELFF	TGTGCCAGCAGCCAAACACAGGGGGCGATGATGCCCGGGGAGCTGTTTTTT
TRBD2	TRBV15	TRBJ2-1	NA	CATSRAGTSGLRKFF	TGTGCCACCAGCAGAGCCGGGACTAGCGGCCTGAGGAAGTTCTTC
NA	TRBV13	TRBJ1-4	once	CASSLGRGVEKLFF	TGTGCCAGCAGCTTAGGCAGGGGAGTCGAAAAACTGTTTTTT
TRBD1	TRBV28	TRBJ2-2	NA	CASLQGGLNTGELFF	TGTGCCAGCTTACAGGGGGGCTTAAACACCGGGGAGCTGTTTTTT
NA	TRBV11-3	TRBJ2-3	NA	CASSLGTGQIRTDTQYF	TGTGCCAGCAGCTTAGGGACCGGACAGATCCGAACGGATACGCAGTATTTT
TRBD1	TRBV15	TRBJ2-7	NA	CATSRGGTGMPLSYEQYF	TGTGCCACCAGCAGAGGCGGGACAGGGATGCCCCTCTCCTACGAGCAGTACTTC
NA	TRBV5-6	TRBJ2-2	NA	CASSLAGEVSTGELFF	TGTGCCAGCAGCTTGGCCGGGGAGGTGAGCACCGGGGAGCTGTTTTTT
NA	TRBV6-6	TRBJ2-1	NA	CATSGLSGPVHEQFF	TGTGCCACCTCAGGTCTTAGCGGCCCTGTGCATGAGCAGTTCTTC
TRBD2	TRBV5-1	TRBJ2-3	NA	CASSSGGGRGPTDTQYF	TGCGCCAGCAGCAGCGGGGGGGGCAGGGGGCCCACAGATACGCAGTATTTT
NA	TRBV27	TRBJ1-1	NA	CASSSGGVFGDTEAFF	TGTGCCAGCAGTTCCGGGGGAGTTTTTGGGGACACTGAAGCTTTCTTT
TRBD1	TRBV7-2	TRBJ2-7	NA	CASGQGAGSYEQYF	TGTGCCAGTGGCCAGGGGGCGGGATCCTACGAGCAGTACTTC